This T cell receptor (beta chain) stems from a study of cytomegalovirus exposure and HLA in healthy donors. Overall study: The approximately 110 validation repertoires used a platform that matched the one used for the roughly 700 first-cohort repertoires, as a later analysis reported.

Here immunoSEQ multiplex PCR was the method, and the copy in TCRdb shows in-frame clones only, minus some. The sample includes about 180,000 clones, around nine tenths seen only once; the top ten take about 2.5%. The CDR3 consists of 14 residues. The V gene end was trimmed by 3 bases and the J gene end by 8 bases; junction bases not matched to a gene: 8. Per the germline V gene, CDR1 is KGHSH and CDR2 is LQKENI. With regard to this clone: The target antigen is unknown.

Study results and limitations: In vitro experiments confirmed that three CMV-associated chains were specific for CMV antigens. Reported performance of the classifier showed diagnosis of cytomegalovirus status with high specificity and sensitivity.

The donors were part of the validation cohort, which consisted of more than 90 subjects and was separate from the first cohort of 666 subjects. The V call is TRBV18, the J call TRBJ2-7, with 9 positions matching TRBD1. This TCR came from a young man in good health and CMV-seropositive. Sequencing used PBMCs. CDR3 residues: CASSPPWDRDQQYF. DNA of the CDR3: TGTGCCAGCTCACCCCCCTGGGACAGGGATCAGCAGTACTTC.